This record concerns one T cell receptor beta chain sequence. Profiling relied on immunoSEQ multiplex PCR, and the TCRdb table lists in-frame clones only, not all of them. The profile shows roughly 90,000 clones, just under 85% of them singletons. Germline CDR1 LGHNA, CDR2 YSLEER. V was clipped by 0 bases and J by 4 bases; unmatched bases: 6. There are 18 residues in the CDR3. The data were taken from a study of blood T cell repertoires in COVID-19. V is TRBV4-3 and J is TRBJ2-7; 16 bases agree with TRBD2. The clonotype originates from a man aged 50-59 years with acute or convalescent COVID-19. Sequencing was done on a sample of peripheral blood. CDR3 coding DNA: TGCGCCAGCAGCCAAGAGGGACTAGCGGGAGGGAAGGCTTACGAGCAGTACTTC. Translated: CASSQEGLAGGKAYEQYF.